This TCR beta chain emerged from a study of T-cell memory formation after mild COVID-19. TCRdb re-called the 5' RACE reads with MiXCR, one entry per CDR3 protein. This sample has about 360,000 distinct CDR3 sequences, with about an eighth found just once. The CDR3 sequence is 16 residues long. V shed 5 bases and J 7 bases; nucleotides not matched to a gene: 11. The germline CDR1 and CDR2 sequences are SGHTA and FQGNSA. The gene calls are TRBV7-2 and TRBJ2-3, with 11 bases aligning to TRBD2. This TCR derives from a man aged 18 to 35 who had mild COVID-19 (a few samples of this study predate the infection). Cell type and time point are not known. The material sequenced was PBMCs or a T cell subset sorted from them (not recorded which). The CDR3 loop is CASSLRSGGAQNTQYF. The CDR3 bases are TGTGCCAGCAGCCTCCGTAGCGGGGGGGCTCAAAATACGCAGTATTTT.